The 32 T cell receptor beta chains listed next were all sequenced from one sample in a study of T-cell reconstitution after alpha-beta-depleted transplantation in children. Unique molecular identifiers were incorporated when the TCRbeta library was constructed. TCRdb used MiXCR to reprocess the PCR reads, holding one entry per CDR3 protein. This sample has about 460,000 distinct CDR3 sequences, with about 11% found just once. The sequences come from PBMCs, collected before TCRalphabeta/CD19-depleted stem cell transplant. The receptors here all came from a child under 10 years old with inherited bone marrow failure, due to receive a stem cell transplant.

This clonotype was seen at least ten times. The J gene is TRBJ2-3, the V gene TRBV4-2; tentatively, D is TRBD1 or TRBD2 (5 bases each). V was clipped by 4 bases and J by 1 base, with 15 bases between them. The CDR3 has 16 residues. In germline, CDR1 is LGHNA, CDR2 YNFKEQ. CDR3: CASSRRDPKGTDTQYF. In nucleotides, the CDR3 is TGTGCCAGCAGCCGTCGGGACCCAAAGGGCACAGATACGCAGTATTTT.

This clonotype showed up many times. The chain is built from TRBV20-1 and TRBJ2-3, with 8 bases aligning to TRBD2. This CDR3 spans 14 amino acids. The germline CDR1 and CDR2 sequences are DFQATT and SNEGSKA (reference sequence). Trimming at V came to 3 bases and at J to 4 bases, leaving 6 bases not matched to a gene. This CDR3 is CSASSSGFSDTQYF. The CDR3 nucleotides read TGCAGTGCTAGCTCTAGCGGGTTTTCAGATACGCAGTATTTT.

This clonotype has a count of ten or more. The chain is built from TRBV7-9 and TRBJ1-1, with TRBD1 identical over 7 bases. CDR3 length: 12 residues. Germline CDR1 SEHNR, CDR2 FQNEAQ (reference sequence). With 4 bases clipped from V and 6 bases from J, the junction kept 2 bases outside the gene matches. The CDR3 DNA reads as TGTGCCAGCAGCTACGGGACAGCTGAAGCTTTCTTT. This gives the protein CASSYGTAEAFF.

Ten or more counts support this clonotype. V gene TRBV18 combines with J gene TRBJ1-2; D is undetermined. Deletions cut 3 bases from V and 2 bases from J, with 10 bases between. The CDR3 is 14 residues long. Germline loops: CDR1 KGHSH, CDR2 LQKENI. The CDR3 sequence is CASSPSQLNYGYTF. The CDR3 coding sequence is TGTGCCAGCTCACCGTCACAGCTCAACTATGGCTACACCTTC.

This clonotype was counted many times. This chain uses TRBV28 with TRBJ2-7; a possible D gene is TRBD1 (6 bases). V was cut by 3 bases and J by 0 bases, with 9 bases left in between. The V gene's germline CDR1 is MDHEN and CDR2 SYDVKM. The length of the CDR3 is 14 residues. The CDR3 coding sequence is TGTGCCAGCAGTTTCGACAGGTCCTCCTACGAGCAGTACTTC. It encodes CASSFDRSSYEQYF.

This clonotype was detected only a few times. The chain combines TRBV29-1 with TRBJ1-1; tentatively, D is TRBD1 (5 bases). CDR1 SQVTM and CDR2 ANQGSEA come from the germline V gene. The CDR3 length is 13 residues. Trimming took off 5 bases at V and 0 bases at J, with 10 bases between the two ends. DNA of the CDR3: TGCAGCGTTTTCCGGGGGGTGAACACTGAAGCTTTCTTT. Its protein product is CSVFRGVNTEAFF.

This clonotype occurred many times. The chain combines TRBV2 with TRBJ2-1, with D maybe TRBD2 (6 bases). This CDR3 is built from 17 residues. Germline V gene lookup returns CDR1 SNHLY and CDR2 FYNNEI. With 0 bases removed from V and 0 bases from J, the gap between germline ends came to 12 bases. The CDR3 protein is CASSEAPSASSYNEQFF. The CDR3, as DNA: TGTGCCAGCAGTGAAGCGCCTAGCGCAAGCTCCTACAATGAGCAGTTCTTC.

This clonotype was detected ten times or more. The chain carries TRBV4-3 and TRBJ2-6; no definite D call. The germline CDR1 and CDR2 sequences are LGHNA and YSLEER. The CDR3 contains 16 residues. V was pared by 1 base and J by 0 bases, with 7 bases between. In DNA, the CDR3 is TGCGCCAGCAGCCAAGGACATCGCTCTGGGGCCAACGTCCTGACTTTC. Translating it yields CASSQGHRSGANVLTF.

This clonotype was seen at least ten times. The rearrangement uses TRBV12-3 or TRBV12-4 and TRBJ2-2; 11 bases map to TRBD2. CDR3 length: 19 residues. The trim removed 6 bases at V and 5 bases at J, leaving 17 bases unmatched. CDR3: CASSPRGTSGTERTGELFF. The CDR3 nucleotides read TGTGCCAGCAGCCCTAGAGGGACTAGCGGTACCGAGCGGACCGGGGAGCTGTTTTTT.

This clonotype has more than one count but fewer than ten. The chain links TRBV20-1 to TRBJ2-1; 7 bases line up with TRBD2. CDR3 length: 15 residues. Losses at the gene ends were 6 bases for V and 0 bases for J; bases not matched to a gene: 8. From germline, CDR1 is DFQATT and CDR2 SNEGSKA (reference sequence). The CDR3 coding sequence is TGCAGTGCCCAAGGGACTATTGGCTCCTACAATGAGCAGTTCTTC. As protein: CSAQGTIGSYNEQFF.

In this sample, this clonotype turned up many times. CDR3 bases: TGTGCCAGCAGTACCATCCCCTGGGGTGCGGGAGGTCTCAGCTCCTACGAGCAGTACTTC. Translation gives CASSTIPWGAGGLSSYEQYF. The chain is built from TRBV12-3 or TRBV12-4 and TRBJ2-7; 8 bases fit TRBD2. The CDR3 is made up of 20 amino acids. J gave up 0 bases and V 5 bases, and 21 bases lay outside the gene matches.

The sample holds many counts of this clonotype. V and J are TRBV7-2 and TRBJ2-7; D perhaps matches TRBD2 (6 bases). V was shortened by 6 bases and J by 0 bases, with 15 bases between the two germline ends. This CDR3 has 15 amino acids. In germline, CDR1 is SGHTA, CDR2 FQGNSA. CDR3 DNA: TGTGCCAGCAGTCGATCTAGCGTGAGCTCCTACGAGCAGTACTTC. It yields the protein CASSRSSVSSYEQYF. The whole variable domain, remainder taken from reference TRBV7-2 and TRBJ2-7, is GAGVSQSPSNKVTEKGKDVELRCDPISGHTALYWYRQSLGQGLEFLIYFQGNSAPDKSGLPSDRFSAERTGGSVSTLTIQRTQQEDSAVYLCASSRSSVSSYEQYFGPGTRLTVT.

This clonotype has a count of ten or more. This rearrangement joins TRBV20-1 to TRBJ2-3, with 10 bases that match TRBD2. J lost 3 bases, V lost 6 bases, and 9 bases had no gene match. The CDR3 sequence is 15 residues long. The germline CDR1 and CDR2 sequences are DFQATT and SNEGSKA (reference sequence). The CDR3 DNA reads TGCAGTGCACAAACCCAGCGGGAGGGAACAGATACGCAGTATTTT. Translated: CSAQTQREGTDTQYF.

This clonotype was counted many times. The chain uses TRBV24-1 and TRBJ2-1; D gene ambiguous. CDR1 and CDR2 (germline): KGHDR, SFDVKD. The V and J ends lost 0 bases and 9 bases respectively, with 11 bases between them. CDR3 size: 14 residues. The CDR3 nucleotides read TGTGCCACCAGTGATTTGACTACCGAAAGTGAGCAGTTCTTC. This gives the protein CATSDLTTESEQFF.

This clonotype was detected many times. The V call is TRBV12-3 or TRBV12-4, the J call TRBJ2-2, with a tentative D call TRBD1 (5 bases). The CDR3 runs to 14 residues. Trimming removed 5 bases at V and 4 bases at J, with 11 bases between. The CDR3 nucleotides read TGTGCCAGCAGTCTGGCAGGGTCCACCGGGGAGCTGTTTTTT. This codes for CASSLAGSTGELFF.

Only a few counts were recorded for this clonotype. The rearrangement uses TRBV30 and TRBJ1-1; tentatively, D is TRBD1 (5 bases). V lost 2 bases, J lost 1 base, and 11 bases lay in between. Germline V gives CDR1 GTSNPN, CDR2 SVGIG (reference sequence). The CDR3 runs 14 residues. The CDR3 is CAWSSRGENTEAFF. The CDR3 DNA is TGTGCCTGGAGTTCCCGGGGGGAGAACACTGAAGCTTTCTTT.

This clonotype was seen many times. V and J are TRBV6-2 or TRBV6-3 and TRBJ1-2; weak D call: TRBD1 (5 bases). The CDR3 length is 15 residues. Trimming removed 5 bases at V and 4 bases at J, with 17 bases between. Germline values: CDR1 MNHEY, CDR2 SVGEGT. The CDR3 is CASSLRGLSGYGYTF. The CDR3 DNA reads TGTGCCAGCAGTCTCCGGGGCCTAAGTGGCTATGGCTACACCTTC.

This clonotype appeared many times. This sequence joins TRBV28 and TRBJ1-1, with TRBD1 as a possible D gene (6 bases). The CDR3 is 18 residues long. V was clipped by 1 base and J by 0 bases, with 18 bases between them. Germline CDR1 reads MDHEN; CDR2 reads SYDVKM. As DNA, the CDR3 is TGTGCCAGCAGTTTATTCAGGGGATGGGAATTTATGAACACTGAAGCTTTCTTT. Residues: CASSLFRGWEFMNTEAFF.

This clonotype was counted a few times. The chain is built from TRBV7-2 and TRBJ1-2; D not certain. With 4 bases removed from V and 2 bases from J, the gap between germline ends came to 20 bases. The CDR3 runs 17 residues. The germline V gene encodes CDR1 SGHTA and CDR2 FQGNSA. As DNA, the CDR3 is TGTGCCAGCAGCTCGCGGGGTTCAGAACACGTCAACTATGGCTACACCTTC. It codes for CASSSRGSEHVNYGYTF.

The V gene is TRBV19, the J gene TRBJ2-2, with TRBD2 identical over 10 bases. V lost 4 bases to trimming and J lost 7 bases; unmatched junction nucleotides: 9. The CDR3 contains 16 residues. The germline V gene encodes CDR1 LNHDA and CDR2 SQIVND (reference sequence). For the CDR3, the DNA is TGTGCCAGTAGTACCAGCGGGAGGGCCTTCGGCGGGGAGCTGTTTTTT. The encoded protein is CASSTSGRAFGGELFF.

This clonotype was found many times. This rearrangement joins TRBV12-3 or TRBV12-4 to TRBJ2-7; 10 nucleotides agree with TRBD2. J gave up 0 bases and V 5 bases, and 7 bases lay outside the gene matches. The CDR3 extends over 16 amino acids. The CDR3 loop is CASSRRVAGGSYEQYF. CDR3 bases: TGTGCCAGCAGTCGAAGGGTAGCGGGAGGCTCCTACGAGCAGTACTTC.

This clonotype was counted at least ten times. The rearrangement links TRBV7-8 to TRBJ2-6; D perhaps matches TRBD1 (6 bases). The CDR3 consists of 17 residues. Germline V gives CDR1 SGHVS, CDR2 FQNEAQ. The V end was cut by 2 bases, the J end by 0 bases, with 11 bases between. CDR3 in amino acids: CASSLTGRSSGANVLTF. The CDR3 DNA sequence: TGTGCCAGCAGCTTAACAGGGCGGAGCTCTGGGGCCAACGTCCTGACTTTC.

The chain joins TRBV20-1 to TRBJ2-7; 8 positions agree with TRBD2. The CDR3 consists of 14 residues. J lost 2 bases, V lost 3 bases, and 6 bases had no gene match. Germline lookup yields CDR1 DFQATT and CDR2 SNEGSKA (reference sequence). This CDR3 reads CSASSSGITYEQYF. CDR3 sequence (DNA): TGCAGTGCTAGTAGTAGCGGGATTACCTACGAGCAGTACTTC.

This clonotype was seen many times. The DNA of the CDR3 is TGTGCCACCAGTGAACCGGGACTAGCGGGAGCCGGTGAGCAGTTCTTC. Its protein product is CATSEPGLAGAGEQFF. V is TRBV24-1 and J is TRBJ2-1, with TRBD2 matching over 14 bases. Germline assignment: CDR1 KGHDR and CDR2 SFDVKD. V was pared by 4 bases and J by 9 bases, with 7 bases of the junction left unmatched. The CDR3 has 16 amino acids.

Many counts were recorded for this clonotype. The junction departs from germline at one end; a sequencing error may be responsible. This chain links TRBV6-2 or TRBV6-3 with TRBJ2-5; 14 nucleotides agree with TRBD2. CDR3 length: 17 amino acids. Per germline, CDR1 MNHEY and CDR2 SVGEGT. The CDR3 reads CASTYPGLAGVSETQYF. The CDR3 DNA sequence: TGTGCCAGCACTTACCCGGGACTAGCGGGAGTCTCAGAGACCCAGTACTTC.

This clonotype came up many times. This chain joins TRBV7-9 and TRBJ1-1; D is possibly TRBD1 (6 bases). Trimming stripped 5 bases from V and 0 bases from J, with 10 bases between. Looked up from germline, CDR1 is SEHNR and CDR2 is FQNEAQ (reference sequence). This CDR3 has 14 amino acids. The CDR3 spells CASSPGQLNTEAFF. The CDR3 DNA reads TGTGCCAGCAGCCCAGGACAGTTGAACACTGAAGCTTTCTTT.

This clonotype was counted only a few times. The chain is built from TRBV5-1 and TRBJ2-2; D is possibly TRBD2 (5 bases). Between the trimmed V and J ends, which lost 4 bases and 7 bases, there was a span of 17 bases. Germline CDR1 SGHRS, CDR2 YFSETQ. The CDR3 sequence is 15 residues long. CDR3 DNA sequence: TGCGCCAGCAGCGAGAACACCTTCGCGGGCGGGGAGCTGTTTTTT. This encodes CASSENTFAGGELFF.

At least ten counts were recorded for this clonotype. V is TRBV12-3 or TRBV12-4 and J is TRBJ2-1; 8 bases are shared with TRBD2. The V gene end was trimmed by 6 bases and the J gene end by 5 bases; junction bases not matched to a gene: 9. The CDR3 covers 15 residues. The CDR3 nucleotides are TGTGCCAGCAGCCGGGAATCCGGGAGGGACAATGAGCAGTTCTTC. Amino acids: CASSRESGRDNEQFF.

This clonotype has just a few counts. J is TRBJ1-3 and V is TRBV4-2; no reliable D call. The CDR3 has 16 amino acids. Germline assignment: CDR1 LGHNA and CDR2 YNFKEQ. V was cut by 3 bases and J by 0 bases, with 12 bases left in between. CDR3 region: CASSQSIRYSGNTIYF. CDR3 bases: TGTGCCAGCAGCCAGAGCATCCGTTACTCTGGAAACACCATATATTTT.

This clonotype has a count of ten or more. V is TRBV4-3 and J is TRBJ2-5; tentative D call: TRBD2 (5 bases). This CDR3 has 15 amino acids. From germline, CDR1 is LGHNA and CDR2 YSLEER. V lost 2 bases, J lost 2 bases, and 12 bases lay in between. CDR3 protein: CASSQRDTGQETQYF. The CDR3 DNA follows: TGCGCCAGCAGCCAAAGAGATACGGGACAAGAGACCCAGTACTTC.

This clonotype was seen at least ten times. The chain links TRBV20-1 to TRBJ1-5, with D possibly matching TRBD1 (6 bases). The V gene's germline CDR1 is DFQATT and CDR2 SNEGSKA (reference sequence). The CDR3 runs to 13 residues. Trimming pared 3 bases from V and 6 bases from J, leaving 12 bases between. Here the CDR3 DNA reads TGCAGTGCTAGCCCCAGGGGCGGTCAGCCCCAGCATTTT. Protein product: CSASPRGGQPQHF.

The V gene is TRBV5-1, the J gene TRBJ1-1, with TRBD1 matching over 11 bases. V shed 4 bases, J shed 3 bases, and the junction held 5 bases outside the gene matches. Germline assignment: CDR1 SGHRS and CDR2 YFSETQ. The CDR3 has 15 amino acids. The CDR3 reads CASSTGQGADTEAFF. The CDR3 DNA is TGCGCCAGCAGCACCGGACAGGGGGCGGACACTGAAGCTTTCTTT. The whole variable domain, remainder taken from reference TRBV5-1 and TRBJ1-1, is KAGVTQTPRYLIKTRGQQVTLSCSPISGHRSVSWYQQTPGQGLQFLFEYFSETQRNKGNFPGRFSGRQFSNSRSEMNVSTLELGDSALYLCASSTGQGADTEAFFGQGTRLTVV.